This T cell receptor (beta chain) originates from a study of Graves' ophthalmopathy and Graves' hyperthyroidism. This clonotype has just a few counts. Germline V lookup: CDR1 MRHNA, CDR2 SNTAGT. The CDR3 totals 16 residues. The trim removed 5 bases at V and 3 bases at J, leaving 7 bases unmatched. For repertoire sequencing, the TCR beta CDR3 regions were amplified from RNA transcripts. Following a first-round RT-PCR that used HTBI primers, a second-round multiplex PCR was carried out. Using its own MiXCR run on the multiplex PCR reads, TCRdb lists one record per CDR3 protein. The repertoire has about 1.2 million distinct CDR3 sequences, about 38% of them found once; the top ten carry 11%.

The chain links TRBV6-4 to TRBJ2-2, with 9 bases lining up with TRBD2. The receptor was derived from an adult man with Graves' hyperthyroidism. Sequenced input: peripheral blood or thyroid tissue (not recorded which). The CDR3 sequence is CASSREAGGHTGELFF. The CDR3, as DNA: TGTGCCAGCAGTCGAGAAGCGGGAGGTCACACCGGGGAGCTGTTTTTT.